This T cell receptor (beta chain) was captured by sequencing in a study of blood T cells in healthy people across ages. It was with a sample-barcoded 5' primer and a J-beta primer mix that a second PCR of about 6 to 11 cycles was run. TCRdb called the 5' RACE reads again in MiXCR, with one record for every CDR3 protein. The sample has about 2 million distinct CDR3 sequences; about 50% are singletons. Peripheral blood from each donor was collected in a volume of approximately 9.2 milliliters. Germline V lookup: CDR1 MDHEN, CDR2 SYDVKM. CDR3 length: 15 amino acids. A note on this clonotype: A read error may account for a junction end that differs from germline.

The gene calls are TRBV28 and TRBJ2-5; 7 positions agree with TRBD2. What was sequenced was blood. This sequence originates from a woman in her thirties or forties in good health. The CDR3 loop is CASGPRTSQPETQYF. CDR3 DNA sequence: TGTGCCAGCGGCCCCAGGACTAGTCAGCCAGAGACCCAGTATTTC.